These T cell receptor beta chains were read from a single sample in a study of blood T cells in healthy people across ages. TCRdb processed the 5' RACE reads anew with MiXCR; each CDR3 protein has one entry. This repertoire shows 780,000 or so distinct CDR3 sequences, 20% to 30% found once; its top ten account for 3% to 4.5%. These data were likewise used in another study, on T cells of mothers and their children.

The sequencing sample was made of blood. The receptors here all came from a boy aged 10-17 years in good health. CDR3s include the opening cysteine and the closing phenylalanine or tryptophan. D genes are given only for firm matches. Not all rows give a size; the values are once, few, many and, for expanded clones, a class.

V gene,clone size,D gene,J gene,CDR3 length,CDR3 protein,CDR3 DNA
TRBV29-1,-,TRBD1,TRBJ2-3,15,CSVDWTGSLADTQYF,TGCAGCGTTGACTGGACAGGGTCGTTGGCAGATACGCAGTATTTT
TRBV29-1,few,-,TRBJ2-3,12,CSVEPKRETQYF,TGCAGCGTTGAGCCCAAGAGGGAGACGCAGTATTTT
TRBV5-1,few,TRBD1,TRBJ1-4,14,CASSQGQGNGKLFF,TGCGCCAGCAGCCAGGGACAGGGAAATGGAAAACTGTTTTTT
TRBV7-2,few,-,TRBJ2-1,11,CASSSWNEQFF,TGTGCCAGCAGCTCATGGAATGAGCAGTTCTTC
TRBV3-1,few,TRBD1,TRBJ2-2,16,CASSQGRTGSTGELFF,TGTGCCAGCAGCCAAGGGCGGACAGGTAGCACCGGGGAGCTGTTTTTT
TRBV4-1,-,TRBD2,TRBJ2-7,16,CASSQVSGGGYYEQYF,TGCGCCAGCAGCCAAGTTTCCGGCGGGGGTTACTACGAGCAGTACTTC
TRBV7-2,-,TRBD1,TRBJ2-7,16,CASSLAGTGKSYEQYF,TGTGCCAGCAGCCTGGCCGGGACAGGGAAGTCCTACGAGCAGTACTTC
TRBV7-9,few,-,TRBJ1-2,14,CASSLDLASYGYTF,TGTGCCAGCAGCTTGGATTTGGCGAGCTATGGCTACACCTTC
TRBV25-1,many,-,TRBJ2-5,13,CASRPTGLETQYF,TGTGCCAGCAGACCCACGGGGTTGGAGACCCAGTACTTC
TRBV28,few,-,TRBJ1-1,16,CASSPDVRGRNTEAFF,TGTGCCAGCAGTCCTGACGTCCGGGGCCGGAACACTGAAGCTTTCTTT
TRBV14,few,-,TRBJ2-4,13,CASSVRGQNIQYF,TGTGCCAGCAGCGTCCGAGGGCAAAACATTCAGTACTTC
TRBV7-2,-,TRBD1,TRBJ2-7,14,CASSLADQGDEQYF,TGTGCCAGCAGCTTAGCGGACCAGGGGGACGAGCAGTACTTC
TRBV13,-,-,TRBJ1-1,15,CASSLLVGENTEAFF,TGTGCCAGCAGCCTCCTCGTGGGGGAGAACACTGAAGCTTTCTTT
TRBV7-9,-,-,TRBJ1-2,16,CASSSGMAGYSYGYTF,TGTGCCAGCAGCTCGGGGATGGCAGGTTACTCCTATGGCTACACCTTC
TRBV7-2,-,-,TRBJ2-7,16,CASSPESHRGTYEQYF,TGTGCCAGCAGCCCCGAATCCCACAGAGGGACCTACGAGCAGTACTTC
TRBV5-5,-,-,TRBJ2-3,16,CASSLAGAASTDTQYF,TGTGCCAGCAGCTTGGCGGGGGCAGCTAGCACAGATACGCAGTATTTT
TRBV7-9,-,-,TRBJ2-2,16,CASSLAGGQNTGELFF,TGTGCCAGCAGCTTAGCTGGTGGACAAAACACCGGGGAGCTGTTTTTT
TRBV20-1,-,TRBD1,TRBJ2-7,13,CSARPGQYYEQYF,TGCAGTGCTAGACCGGGACAGTACTACGAGCAGTACTTC
TRBV2,few,TRBD1,TRBJ1-2,19,CASSGRGYRDRTTNYGYTF,TGTGCCAGCAGTGGAAGAGGATACCGGGACAGGACTACAAACTATGGCTACACCTTC
TRBV27,few,TRBD1,TRBJ1-4,15,CASTHRAGGDEKLFF,TGTGCCAGCACCCACAGGGCAGGGGGCGATGAAAAACTGTTTTTT
TRBV5-1,-,TRBD1,TRBJ2-7,19,CASSSTTGGREFGSYEQYF,TGCGCCAGCAGCTCCACGACAGGGGGACGGGAGTTTGGCTCCTACGAGCAGTACTTC
TRBV6-6,few,TRBD2,TRBJ2-7,14,CASPNLAGGPKQYF,TGTGCCAGCCCGAATCTAGCGGGGGGGCCGAAGCAGTACTTC
TRBV20-1,-,TRBD1,TRBJ2-7,17,CSARDPTRDRGPGEQYF,TGCAGTGCCCGTGACCCAACCCGGGACAGGGGACCTGGCGAGCAGTACTTC
TRBV28,-,TRBD1,TRBJ2-5,14,CASSYRGRRETQYF,TGTGCCAGCAGCTACAGGGGGCGCCGGGAGACCCAGTACTTC
TRBV10-3,-,TRBD2,TRBJ2-7,15,CAIRSSGSLSYEQYF,TGTGCCATCAGGTCTAGCGGGAGTCTCTCCTACGAGCAGTACTTC
TRBV30,-,-,TRBJ1-3,15,CAWNRGPSSGNTIYF,TGTGCCTGGAATCGGGGGCCGAGCTCTGGAAACACCATATATTTT
TRBV5-1,-,-,TRBJ2-1,15,CASSLSGFSYNEQFF,TGCGCCAGCAGCCTGAGCGGGTTCTCCTACAATGAGCAGTTCTTC
TRBV29-1,-,-,TRBJ2-3,13,CSVEVRMKGTQYF,TGCAGCGTTGAAGTCAGAATGAAGGGTACGCAGTATTTT
TRBV10-3,few,TRBD2,TRBJ2-7,16,CAISLGLAGASYEQYF,TGTGCCATCAGCCTGGGACTAGCGGGCGCCTCCTACGAGCAGTACTTC